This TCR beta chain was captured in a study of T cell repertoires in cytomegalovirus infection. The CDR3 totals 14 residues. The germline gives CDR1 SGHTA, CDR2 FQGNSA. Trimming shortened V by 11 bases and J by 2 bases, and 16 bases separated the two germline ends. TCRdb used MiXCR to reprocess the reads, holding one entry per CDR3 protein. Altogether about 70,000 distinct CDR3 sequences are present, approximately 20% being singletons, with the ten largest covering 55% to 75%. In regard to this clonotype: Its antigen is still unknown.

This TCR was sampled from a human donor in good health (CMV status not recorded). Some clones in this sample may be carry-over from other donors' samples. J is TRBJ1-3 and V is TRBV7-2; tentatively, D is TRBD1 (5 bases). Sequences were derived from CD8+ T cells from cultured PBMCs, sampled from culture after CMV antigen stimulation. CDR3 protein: CAGGDHTPGNTIYF. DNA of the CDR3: TGTGCCGGGGGGGACCATACTCCTGGAAACACCATATATTTT.